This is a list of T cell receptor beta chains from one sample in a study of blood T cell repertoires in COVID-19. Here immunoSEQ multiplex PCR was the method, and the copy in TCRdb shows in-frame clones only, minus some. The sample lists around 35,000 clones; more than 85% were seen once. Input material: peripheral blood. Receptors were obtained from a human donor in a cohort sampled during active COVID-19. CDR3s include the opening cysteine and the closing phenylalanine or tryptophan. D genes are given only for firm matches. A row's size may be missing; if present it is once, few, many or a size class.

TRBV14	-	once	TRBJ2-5	CASSHNRLKKTQYF	TGTGCCAGCAGCCATAACAGGTTAAAGAAGACCCAGTACTTC
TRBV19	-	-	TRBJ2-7	CASSMMGDSLEQYF	TGTGCCAGTAGTATGATGGGGGACTCCCTGGAGCAGTACTTC
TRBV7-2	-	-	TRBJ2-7	CASSLERGNEQYF	TGTGCCAGCAGCTTAGAACGGGGTAACGAGCAGTACTTC
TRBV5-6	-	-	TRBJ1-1	CASSFQGRSEAFF	TGTGCCAGCAGCTTTCAGGGTCGGTCTGAAGCTTTCTTT
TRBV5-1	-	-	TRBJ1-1	CASSLVAGTEAFF	TGCGCCAGCAGCTTGGTGGCGGGAACTGAAGCTTTCTTT
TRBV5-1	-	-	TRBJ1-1	CASSLEAGSLWAFF	TGCGCCAGCAGCTTGGAGGCGGGATCCTTGTGGGCTTTCTTT
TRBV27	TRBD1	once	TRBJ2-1	CASSRQGASYYNEQFF	TGTGCCAGCAGTAGACAGGGGGCGAGTTACTACAATGAGCAGTTCTTC
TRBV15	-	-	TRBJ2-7	CATSRDGGVAYEQYF	TGTGCCACCAGCAGAGATGGCGGAGTAGCCTACGAGCAGTACTTC
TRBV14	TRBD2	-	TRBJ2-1	CASSLGPSGRWNEQFF	TGTGCCAGCAGCCTCGGGCCTAGCGGGAGATGGAATGAGCAGTTCTTC
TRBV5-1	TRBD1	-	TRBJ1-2	CASSQTLDRVRGYTF	TGCGCCAGCAGCCAGACCCTAGACAGGGTCAGGGGCTACACCTTC
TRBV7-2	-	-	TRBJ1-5	CASSFRSNQPQHF	TGTGCCAGCAGCTTTCGTAGCAATCAGCCCCAGCATTTT
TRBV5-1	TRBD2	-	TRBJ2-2	CASSPAGVKLAGGNTGELFF	TGCGCCAGCAGCCCCGCCGGGGTTAAGCTAGCGGGAGGCAACACCGGGGAGCTGTTTTTT
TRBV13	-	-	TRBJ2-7	CASSAGPSYEQYF	TGTGCCAGCAGCGCGGGTCCTTCTTACGAGCAGTACTTC
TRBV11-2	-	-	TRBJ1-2	CASSAQGGYGYTF	TGTGCCAGCAGCGCCCAGGGTGGCTATGGCTACACCTTC
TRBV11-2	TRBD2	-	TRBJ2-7	CASSLAGVLSNEQYF	TGTGCCAGCAGCTTGGCGGGGGTCCTCTCGAACGAGCAGTACTTC
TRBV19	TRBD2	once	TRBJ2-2	CASSIGPGLAGAGTGELFF	TGTGCCAGTAGTATAGGCCCGGGACTAGCGGGAGCGGGCACCGGGGAGCTGTTTTTT
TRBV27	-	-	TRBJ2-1	CASSLSRGYNEQFF	TGTGCCAGCAGTTTATCCCGCGGATACAATGAGCAGTTCTTC
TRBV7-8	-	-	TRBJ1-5	CASSLERRGQPQHF	TGTGCCAGCAGCTTAGAACGTCGGGGACAGCCCCAGCATTTT
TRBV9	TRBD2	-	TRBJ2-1	CASSVQAGGPYNEQFF	TGTGCCAGCAGCGTACAAGCGGGAGGGCCTTACAATGAGCAGTTCTTC
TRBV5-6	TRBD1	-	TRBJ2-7	CASSLGQGAYEQYF	TGTGCCAGCAGTTTGGGACAGGGGGCCTACGAGCAGTACTTC
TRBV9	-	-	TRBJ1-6	CASSVGTRSSYNSPLHF	TGTGCCAGCAGCGTAGGGACACGGAGCTCCTATAATTCACCCCTCCACTTT
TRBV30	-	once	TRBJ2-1	CARGQGGSEQFF	TGTGCCCGGGGCCAGGGGGGAAGTGAGCAGTTCTTC
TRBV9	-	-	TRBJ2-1	CASSGNRASNEQFF	TGTGCCAGCAGCGGAAACAGGGCGTCCAATGAGCAGTTCTTC
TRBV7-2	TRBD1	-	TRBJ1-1	CASSPGQAGNTEAFF	TGTGCCAGCAGCCCAGGACAGGCGGGGAACACTGAAGCTTTCTTT
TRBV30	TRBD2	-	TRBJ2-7	CACTGLAGREQYF	TGTGCCTGTACGGGACTAGCGGGACGCGAGCAGTACTTC
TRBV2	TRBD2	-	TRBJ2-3	CASSEALGGGQNTQYF	TGTGCCAGCAGTGAAGCGCTTGGGGGAGGGCAGAATACGCAGTATTTT
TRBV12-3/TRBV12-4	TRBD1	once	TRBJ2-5	CASSFKGAETQYF	TGTGCCAGCAGTTTTAAGGGGGCTGAGACCCAGTACTTC
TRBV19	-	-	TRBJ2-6	CASAHFRSGANVLTF	TGTGCCAGCGCACATTTTCGCTCTGGGGCCAACGTCCTGACTTTC
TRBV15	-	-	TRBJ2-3	CATSRDGTRGDTQYF	TGTGCCACCAGCAGAGATGGGACACGAGGCGATACGCAGTATTTT
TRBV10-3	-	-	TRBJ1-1	CATGTENTEAFF	TGTGCCACCGGGACTGAGAACACTGAAGCTTTCTTT
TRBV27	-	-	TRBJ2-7	CASSPYGAIPRYEQYF	TGTGCCAGCAGTCCATATGGGGCCATACCAAGGTACGAGCAGTACTTC
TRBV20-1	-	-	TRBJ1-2	CSARVDYGYTF	TGCAGTGCTAGAGTAGATTATGGCTACACCTTC
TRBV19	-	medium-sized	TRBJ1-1	CASSIFANEAFF	TGTGCCAGTAGTATTTTTGCGAATGAAGCTTTCTTT
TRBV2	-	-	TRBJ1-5	CASRGATVRQPQHF	TGTGCCAGCAGGGGGGCTACGGTGAGGCAGCCCCAGCATTTT
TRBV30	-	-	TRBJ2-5	CAWSVDPPMGPQETQYF	TGTGCCTGGAGTGTAGATCCCCCAATGGGCCCACAAGAGACCCAGTACTTC
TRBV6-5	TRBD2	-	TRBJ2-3	CASSYSAGAPGDTQYF	TGTGCCAGCAGTTACTCAGCGGGAGCGCCCGGAGATACGCAGTATTTT
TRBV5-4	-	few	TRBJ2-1	CASSFPGGNPNEQFF	TGTGCCAGCAGCTTTCCCGGGGGAAACCCCAATGAGCAGTTCTTC
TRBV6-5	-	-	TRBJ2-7	CASKEGQSQYF	TGTGCCAGCAAGGAGGGACAGTCGCAGTACTTC
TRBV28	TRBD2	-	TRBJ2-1	CASSLYTGLQFF	TGTGCCAGCAGTTTATATACGGGACTACAGTTCTTC
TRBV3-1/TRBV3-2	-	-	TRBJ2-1	CASSQDRRTERVDYNEQFF	TGTGCCAGCAGCCAAGACCGAAGGACAGAGAGGGTGGACTACAATGAGCAGTTCTTC
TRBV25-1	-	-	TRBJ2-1	CASTLQGNEQFF	TGTGCCAGCACCTTACAGGGCAATGAGCAGTTCTTC
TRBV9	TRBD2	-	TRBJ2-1	CASSTPPSGRAHEQFF	TGTGCCAGCAGCACCCCACCTAGCGGGAGGGCCCATGAGCAGTTCTTC
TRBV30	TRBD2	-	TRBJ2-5	CAWERSGRLTETQYF	TGTGCCTGGGAAAGGAGCGGGAGATTGACAGAGACCCAGTACTTC
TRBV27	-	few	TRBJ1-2	CASSFSPYRPNYGYTF	TGTGCCAGCAGTTTCTCTCCCTACCGTCCTAACTATGGCTACACCTTC
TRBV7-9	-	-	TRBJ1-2	CASSPAATGSNYGYTF	TGTGCCAGCAGCCCCGCTGCGACAGGATCGAACTATGGCTACACCTTC
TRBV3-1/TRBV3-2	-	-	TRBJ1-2	CASSQVLGVYGYTF	TGTGCCAGCAGCCAAGTACTTGGAGTTTATGGCTACACCTTC
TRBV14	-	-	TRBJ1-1	CASSPPGMNTEAFF	TGTGCCAGCAGCCCCCCAGGCATGAACACTGAAGCTTTCTTT